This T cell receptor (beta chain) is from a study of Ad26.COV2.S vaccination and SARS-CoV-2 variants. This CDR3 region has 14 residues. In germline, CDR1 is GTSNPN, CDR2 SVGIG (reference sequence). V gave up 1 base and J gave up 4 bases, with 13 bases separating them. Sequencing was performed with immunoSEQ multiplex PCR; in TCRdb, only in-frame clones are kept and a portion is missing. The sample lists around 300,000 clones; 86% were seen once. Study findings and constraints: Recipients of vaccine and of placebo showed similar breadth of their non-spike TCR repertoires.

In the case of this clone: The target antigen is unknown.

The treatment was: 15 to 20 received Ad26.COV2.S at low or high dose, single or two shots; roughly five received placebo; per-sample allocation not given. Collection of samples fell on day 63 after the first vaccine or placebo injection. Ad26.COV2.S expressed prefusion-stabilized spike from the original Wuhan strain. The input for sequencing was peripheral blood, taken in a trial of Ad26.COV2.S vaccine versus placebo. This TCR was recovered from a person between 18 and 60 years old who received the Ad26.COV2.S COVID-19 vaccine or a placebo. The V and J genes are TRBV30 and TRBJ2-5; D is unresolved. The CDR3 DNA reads TGTGCCTGGAGTGAGGGCAGGAGAGCAGAGACCCAGTACTTC. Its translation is CAWSEGRRAETQYF. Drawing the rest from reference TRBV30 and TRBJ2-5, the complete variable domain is SQTIHQWPATLVQPVGSPLSLECTVEGTSNPNLYWYRQAAGRGLQLLFYSVGIGQISSEVPQNLSASRPQDRQFILSSKKLLLSDSGFYLCAWSEGRRAETQYFGPGTRLLVL.